These T cell receptor beta chains were read from a single sample in a study of blood T cell repertoires in COVID-19. Clones were sequenced by immunoSEQ multiplex PCR, and TCRdb holds only the in-frame ones, with some missing. The data hold about 140,000 clones, with 86% observed a single time. The sequenced sample consisted of peripheral blood. Every receptor here comes from an older woman with acute or convalescent COVID-19. Each CDR3 is given with its conserved first and last residue. A D gene is named only where the DNA matches it firmly. Where a row states a size, it is once, few, many or the class of an expanded clone; other rows omit it.

>-|TRBV28|TRBJ1-5|-
TGTGCCAGCAGTTTAGGGGGGAACAATCAGCCCCAGCATTTT
CASSLGGNNQPQHF
>-|TRBV27|TRBJ2-7|TRBD1
TGTGCCAGCAGTCTGGGGACAGGGGGGGCCTACGAGCAGTACTTC
CASSLGTGGAYEQYF
>-|TRBV30|TRBJ1-5|TRBD1
TGTGCCTGGAGTGCAGGGACAGCTAGCAATCAGCCCCAGCATTTT
CAWSAGTASNQPQHF
>once|TRBV15|TRBJ1-2|TRBD1
TGTGCCACCAGCAGAGGCGACAGGGTCGGATACTATGGCTACACCTTC
CATSRGDRVGYYGYTF
>once|TRBV30|TRBJ1-6|TRBD1
TGTGCCTGGAACCCGACAGGGGGTTATAATTCACCCCTCCACTTT
CAWNPTGGYNSPLHF
>-|TRBV7-9|TRBJ2-7|TRBD1
TGTGCCAGCAGCCCACTCCCCGGACAGGGCGTACACGAGCAGTACTTC
CASSPLPGQGVHEQYF
>-|TRBV24-1|TRBJ1-6|-
TGTGCCACCAGTGACCCCAGGGATAATTCACCCCTCCACTTT
CATSDPRDNSPLHF
>few|TRBV19|TRBJ1-6|TRBD1
TGTGCCACCCGGACAGGAAATAATTCACCCCTCCACTTT
CATRTGNNSPLHF
>-|TRBV29-1|TRBJ1-2|-
TGCAGCGTTGAAGTGGCAGGGCCCCACACCTTC
CSVEVAGPHTF
>-|TRBV6-5|TRBJ1-5|TRBD1
TGTGCCAGCAGTTCGCGACAGGGGGTTAGCAATCAGCCCCAGCATTTT
CASSSRQGVSNQPQHF
>-|TRBV20-1|TRBJ2-3|-
TGCAGTGCTCAGTACACAGATACGCAGTATTTT
CSAQYTDTQYF
>-|TRBV24-1|TRBJ2-1|TRBD2
TGTGCCACCAGTGTAGCGGGGGGAACGTACAATGAGCAGTTCTTC
CATSVAGGTYNEQFF
>-|TRBV2|TRBJ2-1|TRBD1
TGTGCCAGCAGTAATGACAGGGGGTCCTACAATGAGCAGTTCTTC
CASSNDRGSYNEQFF
>-|TRBV7-9|TRBJ1-1|TRBD1
TGTGCCAGCAGCCTGGCCGGGACAGTGAACACTGAAGCTTTCTTT
CASSLAGTVNTEAFF
>-|TRBV24-1|TRBJ2-7|-
TGTGCCACCAGTGTTCCGGGCAGGGCGGTCTACGAGCAGTACTTC
CATSVPGRAVYEQYF
>once|TRBV19|TRBJ1-1|TRBD1
TGTGCCAGTAGTATAGATCTGAGGACAGGGTACACTGAAGCTTTCTTT
CASSIDLRTGYTEAFF
>-|TRBV9|TRBJ2-1|TRBD2
TGTGCCAGCCAGGGGCTAGCGGGGGGAAATGAGCAGTTCTTC
CASQGLAGGNEQFF
>-|TRBV6-4|TRBJ2-7|-
TGTGCCAGCAGTGACTCTCCAGGGCCCTACGAGCAGTACTTC
CASSDSPGPYEQYF
>-|TRBV18|TRBJ1-4|-
TGTGCCAGCTCACCAAGGTTGCAGGGTGTTGAAAAACTGTTTTTT
CASSPRLQGVEKLFF
>-|TRBV27|TRBJ2-2|-
TGTGCCAGCAGTTTGACTCGTACGACCGGGGAGCTGTTTTTT
CASSLTRTTGELFF
>-|TRBV11-3|TRBJ2-5|TRBD2
TGTGCCAGCAGCTTAGGCCCAGGACTAGCGGGACAAGAGACCCAGTACTTC
CASSLGPGLAGQETQYF
>-|TRBV30|TRBJ1-1|-
TGTGCCTGGAGTGTAGGGGTACAGAACACTGAAGCTTTCTTT
CAWSVGVQNTEAFF
>-|TRBV6-5|TRBJ1-3|-
TGTGCCAGCATCCCCGGGACAATAGGAAACACCATATATTTT
CASIPGTIGNTIYF
>-|TRBV18|TRBJ2-5|TRBD2
TGTGCCAGCTCACCACCGGGACTAAGGGATCCAGAGACCCAGTACTTC
CASSPPGLRDPETQYF
>-|TRBV7-7|TRBJ1-3|-
TGTGCAAAAAGACATAGAGGACACCGCTCTGGAAACACCATATATTTT
CAKRHRGHRSGNTIYF
>-|TRBV6-5|TRBJ2-7|TRBD1
TGTGCCAGCAGAATACAGGGGCTCGCCGACGAGCAGTACTTC
CASRIQGLADEQYF
>-|TRBV7-3|TRBJ1-1|-
TGTGCCAGCAGCTTACTGGGGCCTGGGGACACTGAAGCTTTCTTT
CASSLLGPGDTEAFF
>-|TRBV4-1|TRBJ2-1|-
TGCGCCAGCAGCCTTAGCTCCTACAATGAGCAGTTCTTC
CASSLSSYNEQFF
>-|TRBV12-3/TRBV12-4|TRBJ1-2|-
TGTGCCAGCAGTTTGTCTACGAACTATGGCTACACCTTC
CASSLSTNYGYTF
>-|TRBV7-9|TRBJ1-1|-
TGTGCCAGCAGCTTACGGCGGAAATTGAACACTGAAGCTTTCTTT
CASSLRRKLNTEAFF
>few|TRBV4-1|TRBJ2-1|TRBD2
TGCGCCAGCAGCCAAGACCCGCCTACTAGCGTGCTCAATGAGCAGTTCTTC
CASSQDPPTSVLNEQFF
>-|TRBV15|TRBJ2-2|-
TGTGCCACCAGCAGAGATTTGAGGGATTCCACCGGGGAGCTGTTTTTT
CATSRDLRDSTGELFF
>once|TRBV12-5|TRBJ2-2|-
TGTGCTAGTACATTCGGAGTAACCGGGGAGCTGTTTTTT
CASTFGVTGELFF
>-|TRBV28|TRBJ2-5|TRBD2
TGTGCCAGCAGTTTTCCTCTGTTTTCACCGGGACTAGCGGGGGACCAAGAGACCCAGTACTTC
CASSFPLFSPGLAGDQETQYF
>-|TRBV6-5|TRBJ2-5|TRBD1
TGTGCCAGCAGTCATCCAACAGGGGGCGGTGAGACCCAGTACTTC
CASSHPTGGGETQYF
>-|TRBV7-8|TRBJ1-2|TRBD1
TGTGCCAGCAGCCTAGGACAGGGTAATAACTATGGCTACACCTTC
CASSLGQGNNYGYTF
>-|TRBV10-3|TRBJ1-2|-
TGTGCCATCAGTGAGTCTGGGGGGGCGCCCTTCTATGGCTACACCTTC
CAISESGGAPFYGYTF
>-|TRBV24-1|TRBJ2-2|-
TGTGCCACCAGTGGCCAGGGCCCCGGGGAGCTGTTTTTT
CATSGQGPGELFF
>-|TRBV5-4|TRBJ2-3|TRBD1
TGTGCCAGCAGCTCCGACAGGGGGCGTGGCACAGATACGCAGTATTTT
CASSSDRGRGTDTQYF
>-|TRBV12-3/TRBV12-4|TRBJ1-2|-
TGTGCCAGCAAGACAGGCCTCTATGGCTACACCTTC
CASKTGLYGYTF
>many|TRBV11-2|TRBJ2-3|-
TGTGCCAGCAGCTTAATTTCTACGGGGGAGGTCACAGATACGCAGTATTTT
CASSLISTGEVTDTQYF
>-|TRBV6-5|TRBJ2-5|-
TGTGCCAGCAGTTACTCTGGGGGGGGGCCTGGAGAGACCCAGTACTTC
CASSYSGGGPGETQYF
>-|TRBV29-1|TRBJ2-3|-
TGCAGCGTTGCCGGCAGGAACACAGATACGCAGTATTTT
CSVAGRNTDTQYF
>-|TRBV2|TRBJ1-2|-
TGTGCCAGCAGTGAAGCAACCAGGGTGGACGGCTACACCTTC
CASSEATRVDGYTF
>-|TRBV28|TRBJ2-3|-
TGTGCCAGTATCAGGGACACAGATACGCAGTATTTT
CASIRDTDTQYF
>-|TRBV7-9|TRBJ2-2|-
TGTGCCAGCAGCTCTAGGTCGGCGAACACCGGGGAGCTGTTTTTT
CASSSRSANTGELFF
>once|TRBV5-6|TRBJ2-3|TRBD1
TGTGCCAGCAGCTTGTGGGACAGGGGAAACACAGATACGCAGTATTTT
CASSLWDRGNTDTQYF
>-|TRBV15|TRBJ2-7|TRBD1
TGTGCCACCGGACCCGGGACAGATTCCTACGAGCAGTACTTC
CATGPGTDSYEQYF